This TCR beta chain was sequenced during a study of T cell responses to AZD1222 COVID-19 vaccine. Study-wide points: Only six individuals given AZD1222 were seropositive at baseline. Vaccine-associated CD4 TCRs ranged over spike, dominating at 160-218 and 743-854.

As regards this clone: The target antigen is unknown.

Using immunoSEQ multiplex PCR, the repertoire was profiled, and TCRdb retains in-frame clones only, with some absent. The profile covers fewer than 250,000 clones, with 93% appearing a single time and roughly 1% taken by the ten largest. Sequenced material: peripheral blood, taken on day 0 of MenACWY control vaccination. The receptor's source is an adult in good health.

CDR3 DNA sequence: TGTGCCTGGAGGCGACCGGGACAGGGGAGCTCTGGGGCCAACGTCCTGACTTTC. Amino acids: CAWRRPGQGSSGANVLTF. This chain links TRBV30 with TRBJ2-6, with TRBD1 identical over 10 bases. J was trimmed by 0 bases and V by 3 bases; bases with no gene match: 8. Per the germline V gene, CDR1 is GTSNPN and CDR2 is SVGIG (reference sequence). CDR3 size: 18 residues.